The next 23 T cell receptor beta chains were all read from a single sample in a study of blood T cell repertoires in COVID-19. The protocol was immunoSEQ multiplex PCR, while the TCRdb copy is restricted to in-frame clones and leaves out a portion. Among under 200,000 clones listed, around 88% were seen once. The sequencing input was PBMCs or T cells enriched from blood (not recorded which). The receptors were sampled from a woman aged 45-65 years in a cohort exposed to, infected with or recovered from COVID-19 (not recorded which).

The chain employs TRBV19 and TRBJ2-6, with D possibly being TRBD1 (5 bases). The CDR3 runs to 16 residues. Germline CDR1 LNHDA, CDR2 SQIVND (reference sequence). With 4 bases removed from V and 2 bases from J, the gap between germline ends came to 12 bases. This chain's CDR3 is CASSKQDRAGANVLTF. The CDR3 DNA is TGTGCCAGTAGTAAACAGGATCGGGCTGGGGCCAACGTCCTGACTTTC. The whole variable domain, filled in from reference TRBV19 and TRBJ2-6, reads DGGITQSPKYLFRKEGQNVTLSCEQNLNHDAMYWYRQDPGQGLRLIYYSQIVNDFQKGDIAEGYSVSREKKESFPLTVTSAQKNPTAFYLCASSKQDRAGANVLTFGAGSRLTVL.

V gene TRBV19 combines with J gene TRBJ2-7, with D maybe TRBD1 (7 bases). This CDR3 region has 15 residues. Trimming cost V 6 bases and J 2 bases, with 17 bases left between them. Germline loops: CDR1 LNHDA, CDR2 SQIVND (reference sequence). For the CDR3, the DNA is TGTGCCAGTAGAGGCGGGACAGCACAAACCTACGAGCAGTACTTC. Its translation is CASRGGTAQTYEQYF.

The rearrangement joins TRBV9 to TRBJ1-3; tentative D call: TRBD1 (5 bases). Trimming removed 0 bases from V and 8 bases from J, with 6 bases in between. The CDR3 extends over 12 amino acids. Germline CDR1 is SGDLS and CDR2 is YYNGEE. The CDR3, as DNA: TGTGCCAGCAGCGTAGAACAGGACACCATATATTTT. Amino acids: CASSVEQDTIYF. The full variable domain, its missing parts supplied by reference TRBV9 and TRBJ1-3, is DSGVTQTPKHLITATGQRVTLRCSPRSGDLSVYWYQQSLDQGLQFLIQYYNGEERAKGNILERFSAQQFPDLHSELNLSSLELGDSALYFCASSVEQDTIYFGEGSWLTVV.

The CDR3 DNA sequence: TGTGCCAGTAGTATATCGCAGGGGGCGAGCTATGGCTACACCTTC. Its protein is CASSISQGASYGYTF. The chain combines TRBV19 with TRBJ1-2; 8 bases fit TRBD1. CDR1 is LNHDA and CDR2 is SQIVND in the germline V gene (reference sequence). This CDR3 contains 15 residues. The J segment lost 4 bases and the V segment lost 2 bases, leaving 6 bases of the junction unmatched.

The V gene is TRBV2, the J gene TRBJ2-1, with TRBD2 matching over 7 bases. CDR3 length: 16 amino acids. V lost 5 bases, J lost 2 bases, and 9 bases stayed unmatched. CDR1 and CDR2 (germline): SNHLY, FYNNEI. This CDR3 is CASSPTQRGTYNEQFF. CDR3 nucleotides: TGTGCCAGCAGTCCGACCCAGCGGGGCACCTACAATGAGCAGTTCTTC.

The J gene is TRBJ2-1, the V gene TRBV2; 9 positions match TRBD2. CDR3 length: 17 residues. The V gene's germline CDR1 is SNHLY and CDR2 FYNNEI. Unmatched junction bases numbered 13, after V lost 4 bases and J lost 6 bases. The CDR3 DNA follows: TGTGCCAGCAGTGGGCGGTCTAGCGGGACAAGGGCCAATGAGCAGTTCTTC. Amino acids: CASSGRSSGTRANEQFF.

This clone appeared a few times. The chain is built from TRBV10-3 and TRBJ2-1; perhaps TRBD2 as D (5 bases). With 4 bases removed from V and 10 bases from J, the gap between germline ends came to 20 bases. The CDR3 runs to 15 residues. Germline V gene lookup returns CDR1 ENHRY and CDR2 SYGVKD. This CDR3 reads CAISGNTGSPGEQFF. The CDR3 coding sequence is TGTGCCATCAGTGGTAATACGGGGTCCCCCGGGGAGCAGTTCTTC.

This clone was observed a handful of times. The gene calls are TRBV7-9 and TRBJ2-7, with 8 nucleotides matching TRBD1. CDR1 SEHNR and CDR2 FQNEAQ come from the germline V gene (reference sequence). The V and J ends lost 8 bases and 6 bases, in that order; junction bases with no gene match: 6. This CDR3 has 12 amino acids. CDR3 residues: CASLGQVGEQYF. The DNA for the CDR3 is TGTGCCAGCCTGGGACAGGTGGGCGAGCAGTACTTC.

The chain couples TRBV30 to TRBJ1-5; 8 nucleotides align to TRBD1. CDR1 GTSNPN and CDR2 SVGIG come from the germline V gene (reference sequence). The CDR3 runs 14 residues. Trimming cost V 2 bases and J 2 bases; bases outside gene matches: 2. The CDR3 nucleotides are TGTGCCTGGAGTTCGGACAGGGGCAATCAGCCCCAGCATTTT. Encoded protein: CAWSSDRGNQPQHF. The full variable domain, rest sourced from reference TRBV30 and TRBJ1-5, is SQTIHQWPATLVQPVGSPLSLECTVEGTSNPNLYWYRQAAGRGLQLLFYSVGIGQISSEVPQNLSASRPQDRQFILSSKKLLLSDSGFYLCAWSSDRGNQPQHFGDGTRLSIL.

Note on this clone: The junction departs from germline at one end; a sequencing error may be responsible. J is TRBJ2-1 and V is TRBV29-1; 7 bases are a match to TRBD1. Germline CDR1 reads SQVTM; CDR2 reads ANQGSEA. The CDR3 runs to 16 residues. The CDR3 nucleotides read TGCAGCGTCGAAGTGGGGACAGCAAGCTCCTACAATGAGCAGTTCTTC. Encoded protein: CSVEVGTASSYNEQFF.

This clone has a single count. The chain couples TRBV6-4 to TRBJ2-2; TRBD2 aligns across 12 bases. The CDR3 consists of 15 residues. V gave up 3 bases and J gave up 7 bases; unmatched junction bases: 3. Germline CDR1 reads MRHNA; CDR2 reads SNTAGT. CDR3 region: CASSELAGGHGELFF. CDR3 DNA: TGTGCCAGCAGTGAACTAGCGGGGGGACACGGGGAGCTGTTTTTT.

This chain uses TRBV28 with TRBJ2-5; TRBD2 matches 7 bases. Per the germline V gene, CDR1 is MDHEN and CDR2 is SYDVKM. The J segment lost 4 bases and the V segment lost 2 bases, leaving 4 bases of the junction unmatched. The CDR3 runs to 14 residues. CDR3 sequence reads: CASSLRGGGETQYF. The CDR3 DNA is TGTGCCAGCAGTTTAAGGGGCGGGGGAGAGACCCAGTACTTC.

This chain joins TRBV11-2 and TRBJ1-4; 9 bases match TRBD1. V was clipped by 4 bases and J by 7 bases; unmatched bases: 4. CDR1 and CDR2 from the germline V gene are SGHAT and FQNNGV. The CDR3 covers 14 residues. CDR3 residues: CASSSGTGSEKLFF. CDR3 sequence (DNA): TGTGCCAGCAGCTCCGGGACAGGGAGTGAAAAACTGTTTTTT.

The genes are TRBV14 and TRBJ1-3; 7 nucleotides line up with TRBD1. CDR1 is SGHDN and CDR2 is FVKESK in the germline V gene. V trimming: 4 bases; J trimming: 0 bases; junction bases outside the gene matches: 6. This CDR3 comprises 16 residues. CDR3 DNA: TGTGCCAGCAGCCTCCGACAGGGATTCTCTGGAAACACCATATATTTT. It yields the protein CASSLRQGFSGNTIYF.

The V and J genes are TRBV24-1 and TRBJ1-5, with 9 bases matching TRBD1. This CDR3 is built from 19 residues. V dropped 2 bases and J dropped 1; count of bases not matched to a gene: 11. The germline CDR1 and CDR2 sequences are KGHDR and SFDVKD. The CDR3 here is CATSDSRQGVGNSNQPQHF. The DNA of the CDR3 is TGTGCCACCAGTGATTCGAGACAGGGGGTTGGGAACAGCAATCAGCCCCAGCATTTT.

J is TRBJ1-1 and V is TRBV10-3, with D hard to call. The V gene lost 2 bases and the J gene lost 3 bases, with 19 bases spanning the gap. Germline lookup yields CDR1 ENHRY and CDR2 SYGVKD. The CDR3 sequence is 17 residues long. The CDR3 coding sequence is TGTGCCATCAGTGAGCGGGAGGGTTGGGAGAGGGACACTGAAGCTTTCTTT. Amino acids: CAISEREGWERDTEAFF.

V is TRBV11-2 and J is TRBJ2-3, with 10 bases identical to TRBD2. Germline V gene sequence: CDR1 SGHAT, CDR2 FQNNGV. The ends lost 0 bases at V and 4 bases at J; junction bases unmatched: 4. The CDR3 runs to 16 residues. DNA for the CDR3: TGTGCCAGCAGCTTAGATAGCGGGAGGTTCGCAGATACGCAGTATTTT. Amino acid sequence: CASSLDSGRFADTQYF.

V is TRBV4-2 and J is TRBJ1-5; TRBD1 matches at 7 bases. CDR1 is LGHNA, CDR2 YNFKEQ, per germline. V shed 4 bases, J shed 3 bases, and the junction held 3 bases outside the gene matches. CDR3 length: 14 amino acids. The CDR3 region is CASSLGTDNQPQHF. The DNA for the CDR3 is TGTGCCAGCAGCCTAGGGACAGACAATCAGCCCCAGCATTTT.

This chain links TRBV28 with TRBJ1-3, with D tentatively TRBD1 (5 bases). The CDR3 extends over 15 amino acids. The V gene lost 5 bases and the J gene lost 4 bases, with 15 bases spanning the gap. CDR1 and CDR2 (germline): MDHEN, SYDVKM. Here the CDR3 DNA reads TGTGCCAGCAGTCCAGGGAGGGCGGTGGGAAACACCATATATTTT. It is translated as CASSPGRAVGNTIYF.

V and J are TRBV3-1 (or the pseudogene TRBV3-2) and TRBJ2-3, with D possibly TRBD2 on 7 matching bases. This CDR3 has 15 residues. Germline V CDR1 and CDR2: LGHDT, YNNKEL (reference sequence). V dropped 4 bases and J dropped 6 bases, with 17 bases sitting between them. CDR3 bases: TGTGCCAGCAGCCTCCCGGGCGGGGGCCAGGATACGCAGTATTTT. The encoded protein is CASSLPGGGQDTQYF.

The chain uses TRBV4-3 and TRBJ2-3, with a tentative D call TRBD2 (7 bases). The CDR3 covers 17 residues. Germline V gene lookup returns CDR1 LGHNA and CDR2 YSLEER. V dropped 0 bases and J dropped 3 bases, with 16 bases sitting between them. The CDR3 spells CASSQDRGGAGTDTQYF. DNA of the CDR3: TGCGCCAGCAGCCAAGATCGAGGGGGGGCGGGTACAGATACGCAGTATTTT.

The genes are TRBV28 and TRBJ2-2, with 7 bases fitting TRBD1. This CDR3 has 15 amino acids. CDR1 is MDHEN and CDR2 is SYDVKM in the germline V gene. Unmatched junction bases numbered 7, after V lost 4 bases and J lost 5 bases. Here the CDR3 reads CASSSPGQLTGELFF. Written as DNA, the CDR3 is TGTGCCAGCAGTTCGCCGGGACAGCTAACCGGGGAGCTGTTTTTT.

This CDR3 is CASSLRGYQETQYF. CDR3 DNA sequence: TGTGCCAGCAGTTTAAGAGGGTATCAAGAGACCCAGTACTTC. This chain uses TRBV27 with TRBJ2-5, with D possibly matching TRBD2 (5 bases). Germline V lookup: CDR1 MNHEY, CDR2 SMNVEV (reference sequence). V gave up 2 bases and J gave up 2 bases, with 9 bases separating them. This CDR3 has 14 amino acids.